These T cell receptor beta chains were read from a single sample in a study of early T cells in non-severe SARS-CoV-2 infection. One entry per CDR3 protein, called by TCRdb with MiXCR from the 5' RACE reads. The sample has about 33,000 distinct CDR3 sequences, 4% to 5% seen once. Sequenced input: whole blood. The receptors shown here come from an adult who was a healthcare worker with PCR-confirmed SARS-CoV-2 infection or an uninfected control (not recorded which). Both conserved end residues are part of each CDR3. D genes are given only for firm matches. The listing skips clone size in some rows; elsewhere it reads once, few, many or a size class.

>TRBJ2-4|TRBV28|NA|many
CASTKSAGPSRQNIQYF
TGTGCCAGCACTAAATCGGCAGGCCCATCTAGGCAAAACATTCAGTACTTC
>TRBJ2-3|TRBV5-5|TRBD2|many
CASSPTASGGRDTQYF
TGTGCCAGCAGCCCGACAGCTAGCGGGGGAAGAGATACGCAGTATTTT
>TRBJ1-3|TRBV18|TRBD1|many
CASSLRGTTGNTIYF
TGTGCCAGCTCTCTCAGGGGGACGACCGGAAACACCATATATTTT
>TRBJ2-1|TRBV5-1|TRBD2|few
CASSFTSGGSYNEQFF
TGCGCCAGCAGCTTCACTAGCGGGGGATCCTACAATGAGCAGTTCTTC
>TRBJ2-7|TRBV28|TRBD1|many
CASSPGQGFVQQYF
TGTGCCAGCAGCCCGGGACAGGGATTCGTCCAGCAGTACTTC
>TRBJ1-2|TRBV28|TRBD1|many
CASSPEGQFYGYTF
TGTGCCAGCAGTCCCGAGGGACAGTTCTATGGCTACACCTTC
>TRBJ2-7|TRBV10-1|NA|NA
CASSDQGLAEYEQYF
TGCGCCAGCAGTGATCAGGGGCTAGCGGAATACGAGCAGTACTTC
>TRBJ2-2|TRBV5-1|NA|NA
CASSGGGTELFF
TGCGCCAGCTCGGGGGGCGGAACGGAGCTGTTTTTT
>TRBJ1-1|TRBV30|NA|many
CAWIRGAVEAFF
TGTGCCTGGATACGGGGGGCTGTTGAAGCTTTCTTT
>TRBJ1-2|TRBV20-1|NA|many
CSDDPNYGYTF
TGCAGTGATGATCCGAATTATGGCTACACCTTC
>TRBJ1-1|TRBV28|NA|many
CASSPRREAEAFF
TGTGCCAGCAGCCCCCGGCGGGAGGCTGAAGCTTTCTTT
>TRBJ2-3|TRBV12-3/TRBV12-4|NA|NA
CASSLQTRGTDTQYF
TGTGCCAGCAGCTTACAGACAAGGGGAACAGATACGCAGTATTTT
>TRBJ2-3|TRBV6-1|NA|many
CASSDPGLGTDTQYF
TGTGCCAGCAGTGATCCAGGGCTTGGAACAGATACGCAGTATTTT
>TRBJ2-2|TRBV28|TRBD1|NA
CASSFPRDRGLTGELFF
TGTGCCAGCAGTTTTCCCCGGGACAGGGGCCTGACCGGGGAGCTGTTTTTT
>TRBJ2-1|TRBV3-1|NA|medium-sized
CASSHRSLASSYNEQFF
TGTGCCAGCAGCCATAGATCCCTAGCGAGCTCCTACAATGAGCAGTTCTTC
>TRBJ2-3|TRBV7-2|TRBD2|few
CASSSLAGDLTDTQYF
TGTGCCAGCAGCTCACTAGCGGGGGACCTCACAGATACGCAGTATTTT
>TRBJ2-1|TRBV28|TRBD2|few
CASSSPSGGRDEQFF
TGTGCCAGCAGTTCCCCTAGCGGGGGGAGGGATGAGCAGTTCTTC
>TRBJ2-3|TRBV6-5|NA|many
CASSYLAGVSTDTQYF
TGTGCCAGCAGTTATTTGGCAGGAGTTAGCACAGATACGCAGTATTTT
>TRBJ1-5|TRBV20-1|NA|many
CSAFGLPPENQPQHF
TGCAGTGCTTTTGGATTACCGCCGGAGAATCAGCCCCAGCATTTT
>TRBJ2-7|TRBV20-1|NA|NA
CSANYRDEQYF
TGCAGTGCTAATTACAGGGACGAGCAGTACTTC
>TRBJ2-1|TRBV7-2|TRBD1|once
CASSSTGDRYNEQFF
TGTGCCAGCAGCTCGACAGGGGACCGCTACAATGAGCAGTTCTTC
>TRBJ2-7|TRBV21-1|NA|NA
CASSKVRGPYEQYF
TGTGCCAGCAGCAAAGTAAGGGGACCCTACGAGCAGTACTTC
>TRBJ1-2|TRBV7-9|NA|medium-sized
CASSSLGRVGYTF
TGTGCCAGCAGCTCCCTAGGCAGGGTTGGCTACACCTTC
>TRBJ1-3|TRBV7-8|NA|many
CASSLGTPSGNTIYF
TGTGCCAGCAGCTTAGGAACTCCCTCTGGAAACACCATATATTTT
>TRBJ2-7|TRBV15|NA|few
CATSRDPVWSSYEQYF
TGTGCCACCAGCAGAGATCCGGTCTGGAGCTCCTACGAGCAGTACTTC
>TRBJ1-6|TRBV9|NA|NA
CASSVGFGQGNSPLHF
TGTGCCAGCAGCGTAGGGTTCGGGCAAGGAAATTCACCCCTCCACTTT
>TRBJ2-7|TRBV19|TRBD1|many
CASSNRGDYEQYF
TGTGCCAGTAGTAACAGGGGGGACTACGAGCAGTACTTC
>TRBJ1-1|TRBV5-4|NA|NA
CASSLGRENTEAFF
TGTGCCAGCAGCTTGGGCAGGGAGAACACTGAAGCTTTCTTT
>TRBJ1-5|TRBV20-1|NA|many
CSAALGGGNQPQHF
TGCAGTGCCGCGCTTGGGGGCGGCAATCAGCCCCAGCATTTT
>TRBJ2-7|TRBV19|NA|many
CASSMSGGLSYEQYF
TGTGCCAGTAGTATGTCCGGGGGGCTCTCCTACGAGCAGTACTTC
>TRBJ2-1|TRBV12-3/TRBV12-4|TRBD1|many
CASSSSSGTATLNEQFF
TGTGCCAGCAGTTCCTCGTCCGGGACAGCTACCCTCAATGAGCAGTTCTTC
>TRBJ2-1|TRBV7-2|TRBD2|medium-sized
CASSPRTSGGHEQFF
TGTGCCAGCAGCCCCCGGACTAGCGGGGGCCATGAGCAGTTCTTC
>TRBJ2-7|TRBV3-1|NA|many
CASSQGVQGRYEQYF
TGTGCCAGCAGCCAAGGGGTACAGGGGAGGTACGAGCAGTACTTC
>TRBJ2-3|TRBV5-1|NA|many
CASSLVWGSTDTQYF
TGCGCCAGCAGCTTGGTTTGGGGTTCCACAGATACGCAGTATTTT
>TRBJ1-2|TRBV12-3/TRBV12-4|NA|many
CASSPALGTTYGYTF
TGTGCCAGCAGTCCCGCCCTCGGGACAACCTATGGCTACACCTTC
>TRBJ2-3|TRBV20-1|NA|NA
CSALTSPDTQYF
TGCAGTGCCCTTACTAGTCCAGATACGCAGTATTTT
>TRBJ2-1|TRBV29-1|NA|many
CSVTDQGPPYNEQFF
TGCAGCGTGACCGACCAGGGGCCCCCCTACAATGAGCAGTTCTTC
>TRBJ1-1|TRBV4-3|NA|few
CASSQALGPYTEAFF
TGCGCCAGCAGCCAAGCCCTAGGCCCCTACACTGAAGCTTTCTTT
>TRBJ1-5|TRBV7-2|NA|many
CASSSTGGADQPQHF
TGTGCCAGCAGCTCAACTGGAGGAGCAGATCAGCCCCAGCATTTT
>TRBJ1-2|TRBV30|NA|many
CAWSSQGNYGYTF
TGTGCCTGGAGTAGTCAAGGGAACTATGGCTACACCTTC
>TRBJ2-4|TRBV12-5|TRBD2|many
CASAHGGIAKNIQYF
TGTGCTAGTGCCCACGGGGGGATAGCCAAAAACATTCAGTACTTC
>TRBJ1-1|TRBV4-1|NA|many
CASSRGLGTEAFF
TGCGCCAGCAGCCGTGGGTTGGGGACTGAAGCTTTCTTT
>TRBJ1-2|TRBV10-2|NA|many
CASSGGSWDGYTF
TGCGCCAGCAGTGGGGGGTCTTGGGATGGCTACACCTTC
>TRBJ1-1|TRBV7-3|TRBD1|few
CASSLFGTGSNTEAFF
TGTGCCAGCAGCTTATTTGGGACAGGGTCAAACACTGAAGCTTTCTTT
>TRBJ2-1|TRBV10-3|TRBD2|medium-sized
CAISESIGTAGGYNEQFF
TGTGCCATCAGTGAGTCAATCGGGACAGCGGGGGGTTACAATGAGCAGTTCTTC
>TRBJ1-6|TRBV6-5|TRBD1|few
CASWTGLNSPLHF
TGTGCCAGCTGGACAGGGCTCAATTCACCCCTCCACTTT
>TRBJ1-5|TRBV6-5|NA|many
CASSYSRNQPQHF
TGTGCCAGCAGTTACTCGAGGAATCAGCCCCAGCATTTT
>TRBJ2-1|TRBV5-4|TRBD2|many
CASSLGLADNEQFF
TGTGCCAGCAGCTTGGGGCTAGCGGACAATGAGCAGTTCTTC